The 29 T cell receptor beta chains below were found in one sample sequenced in a study of T cells in Graves' hyperthyroidism and ophthalmopathy. Researchers amplified the TCR beta CDR3 regions from RNA transcripts. Carried out on the TCR CDR3, a first-round RT-PCR used the HTBI primer set. One entry per CDR3 protein results from TCRdb running MiXCR on the multiplex PCR reads. Of approximately 430,000 distinct CDR3 sequences in the sample, more than 15% are singletons; the top ten hold 13% to 15%. The sequenced sample was blood. These receptors were taken from a woman under 30 with Graves' hyperthyroidism.

V and J are TRBV5-4 and TRBJ2-2; TRBD1 agrees at 9 bases. The length of the CDR3 is 19 residues. V lost 0 bases, J lost 5 bases, and 14 bases stayed unmatched. Germline-derived CDR1 and CDR2 are SGHNT and YYREEE (reference sequence). The CDR3 protein is CASSLGPPDRGPRTGELFF. The CDR3, as DNA: TGTGCCAGCAGCTTGGGTCCTCCGGACAGGGGACCGAGGACCGGGGAGCTGTTTTTT.

This clonotype appeared a few times. The chain recombines TRBV19 with TRBJ2-5, with 9 bases aligning to TRBD1. Germline V lookup: CDR1 LNHDA, CDR2 SQIVND (reference sequence). The CDR3 consists of 16 residues. Trimming took 5 bases from V and 9 from J; bases not matched to a gene: 16. The CDR3 spells CASSFAGTGRSTAQYF. CDR3 bases: TGTGCCAGTAGTTTTGCCGGGACAGGGAGATCAACTGCCCAGTACTTC.

This clonotype was seen only a few times. CDR3 DNA sequence: TGTGCCAGCAGTTTACGACTAGCGGGAGGAAGCAATGAGCAGTTCTTC. Translation gives CASSLRLAGGSNEQFF. The chain links TRBV27 to TRBJ2-1; TRBD2 agrees at 13 bases. Trimming cost V 2 bases and J 6 bases; bases outside gene matches: 4. CDR1 MNHEY and CDR2 SMNVEV come from the germline V gene (reference sequence). This CDR3 has 16 amino acids.

V usage is TRBV6-2 or TRBV6-3 and J usage is TRBJ2-6, with TRBD2 as a possible D gene (6 bases). Looked up from germline, CDR1 is MNHEY and CDR2 is SVGEGT. The CDR3 sequence is 13 residues long. The V end lost 6 bases, the J end lost 17 bases, and 20 bases lay between the germline ends. The CDR3 DNA follows: TGTGCCAGCAGGGACCAGCAAGGCGGGAAGTTGACTTTC. As protein: CASRDQQGGKLTF.

This clonotype was observed a few times. The chain links TRBV10-3 to TRBJ2-1; 11 nucleotides align to TRBD2. The CDR3 consists of 15 residues. V trimming: 6 bases; J trimming: 0 bases; junction bases outside the gene matches: 1. CDR1 is ENHRY, CDR2 SYGVKD, per germline. This chain's CDR3 is CAIRLAGDSYNEQFF. CDR3 nucleotide sequence: TGTGCCATCAGACTAGCGGGAGACTCCTACAATGAGCAGTTCTTC.

The chain carries TRBV6-1 and TRBJ1-2; D is ambiguous. CDR3 length: 13 amino acids. The V and J ends lost 1 base and 8 bases respectively, with 11 bases between them. Germline V gene sequence: CDR1 MNHNS, CDR2 SASEGT. Written as DNA, the CDR3 is TGTGCCAGCAGTGAAGTCGGGATCAGCGGCTACACCTTC. Protein sequence: CASSEVGISGYTF.

This clonotype was counted ten times or more. The chain couples TRBV7-8 to TRBJ1-1; D may be TRBD1 (6 bases). V shed 2 bases and J shed 2 bases, with 12 bases lying between them. The CDR3 has 15 amino acids. CDR1 and CDR2 from the germline V gene are SGHVS and FQNEAQ. CDR3 bases: TGTGCCAGCAGCTTACGGGGGACACCTAACACTGAAGCTTTCTTT. As protein: CASSLRGTPNTEAFF.

The chain employs TRBV10-1 and TRBJ2-1; 7 nucleotides agree with TRBD2. Germline assignment: CDR1 WNHNN and CDR2 SYGVQD (reference sequence). V was clipped by 6 bases and J by 4 bases; unmatched bases: 12. The CDR3 has 16 amino acids. CDR3 region: CASSQRSAGRYNEQFF. The CDR3 DNA sequence: TGCGCCAGCAGCCAACGTTCAGCGGGAAGGTACAATGAGCAGTTCTTC.

The chain couples TRBV7-9 to TRBJ2-3; 14 nucleotides line up with TRBD2. The CDR3 consists of 18 residues. Germline lookup yields CDR1 SEHNR and CDR2 FQNEAQ (reference sequence). V gave up 5 bases and J gave up 1 base; unmatched junction bases: 8. The CDR3 nucleotides are TGTGCCAGCAGCCCGGGGACTAGCGGGAGCTTGGGCACAGATACGCAGTATTTT. Translation: CASSPGTSGSLGTDTQYF.

The chain employs TRBV5-4 and TRBJ2-3; no clear D gene. The CDR3 totals 14 residues. Germline lookup yields CDR1 SGHNT and CDR2 YYREEE (reference sequence). Trimming left V 6 bases short and J 4 bases short, with 15 bases between. This CDR3 is CASNPGQAPDTQYF. CDR3 sequence (DNA): TGTGCCAGCAACCCCGGGCAGGCTCCAGATACGCAGTATTTT.

This clonotype was picked up many times. J is TRBJ2-2 and V is TRBV14; D is possibly TRBD1 (5 bases). Between the trimmed V and J ends, which lost 3 bases and 0 bases, there was a span of 11 bases. The germline V gene has CDR1 SGHDN and CDR2 FVKESK. The CDR3 consists of 16 residues. CDR3 protein: CASSQRTRANTGELFF. CDR3 DNA sequence: TGTGCCAGCAGCCAGCGGACCAGGGCGAACACCGGGGAGCTGTTTTTT. The whole variable domain, remainder taken from reference TRBV14 and TRBJ2-2, is EAGVTQFPSHSVIEKGQTVTLRCDPISGHDNLYWYRRVMGKEIKFLLHFVKESKQDESGMPNNRFLAERTGGTYSTLKVQPAELEDSGVYFCASSQRTRANTGELFFGEGSRLTVL.

This clonotype showed up many times. The rearrangement links TRBV5-8 to TRBJ2-3; 14 bases match TRBD2. Per the germline V gene, CDR1 is SGHTS and CDR2 is YDEGEE. The CDR3 covers 16 residues. Trimming took 3 bases from V and 6 from J; bases not matched to a gene: 6. The CDR3 loop is CASSSPGLAGDDTQYF. The CDR3 DNA reads TGTGCCAGCAGCTCTCCGGGACTAGCGGGAGATGATACGCAGTATTTT. The entire variable domain, with the rest obtained from reference TRBV5-8 and TRBJ2-3, is as follows: EAGVTQSPTHLIKTRGQQATLRCSPISGHTSVYWYQQALGLGLQFLLWYDEGEERNRGNFPPRFSGRQFPNYSSELNVNALELEDSALYLCASSSPGLAGDDTQYFGPGTRLTVL.

This clonotype was seen ten or more times. The V call is TRBV9, the J call TRBJ2-7, with 8 bases aligning to TRBD2. This CDR3 comprises 13 residues. CDR1 and CDR2 from the germline V gene are SGDLS and YYNGEE. The V gene end was trimmed by 3 bases and the J gene end by 5 bases; junction bases not matched to a gene: 4. For the CDR3, the DNA is TGTGCCAGCAGCGAAAGCGGGAGCCACGAGCAGTACTTC. Its translation: CASSESGSHEQYF.

This clonotype showed up just a few times. The V gene is TRBV27, the J gene TRBJ1-4, with unresolved D. The germline V and J ends were trimmed by 8 bases and 5 bases, with 12 bases remaining between them. Germline lookup yields CDR1 MNHEY and CDR2 SMNVEV (reference sequence). This CDR3 has 13 amino acids. The CDR3 spells CASRTMRNEKLFF. CDR3 coding DNA: TGTGCCAGCCGGACGATGCGGAATGAAAAACTGTTTTTT.

This clonotype appeared a few times. The chain carries TRBV5-8 and TRBJ2-7; 13 positions match TRBD2. V lost 5 bases to trimming and J lost 2 bases; unmatched junction nucleotides: 13. This CDR3 region has 18 residues. CDR1 is SGHTS and CDR2 is YDEGEE in the germline V gene. The CDR3 protein is CASSPLGLAGAVTYEQYF. CDR3 in DNA: TGTGCCAGCAGTCCTCTCGGACTAGCGGGAGCTGTCACCTACGAGCAGTACTTC.

This clonotype has at least ten counts. The rearrangement links TRBV5-1 to TRBJ1-1, with D unclear. Germline V gene data show CDR1 as SGHRS and CDR2 as YFSETQ. The length of the CDR3 is 14 residues. V lost 0 bases, J lost 3 bases, and 9 bases lay in between. CDR3 nucleotides: TGCGCCAGCAGCTTGGGTTACGGAGACACTGAAGCTTTCTTT. This translates into CASSLGYGDTEAFF.

This sequence joins TRBV4-2 and TRBJ2-3; TRBD2 might be the D (6 bases). Germline V gene sequence: CDR1 LGHNA, CDR2 YNFKEQ. This CDR3 spans 14 amino acids. V lost 0 bases and J lost 7, with 11 bases in between. The CDR3 spells CASSQDGTHNTQYF. Written as DNA, the CDR3 is TGTGCCAGCAGCCAAGATGGGACTCATAATACGCAGTATTTT.

This clonotype was seen repeatedly, ten times or more. V usage is TRBV3-1 and J usage is TRBJ1-5; TRBD1 agrees at 7 bases. CDR3 size: 15 residues. In germline, CDR1 is LGHDT, CDR2 YNNKEL (reference sequence). Trimming cost V 5 bases and J 2 bases; bases outside gene matches: 6. The CDR3 here is CASSGGTARNQPQHF. CDR3 in DNA: TGTGCCAGCAGCGGTGGGACAGCTCGCAATCAGCCCCAGCATTTT.

The chain uses TRBV7-9 and TRBJ2-1; 8 bases line up with TRBD2. Germline lookup yields CDR1 SEHNR and CDR2 FQNEAQ (reference sequence). The junction had 7 bases not matched to a gene; V was cut back by 0 bases and J by 6 bases. The CDR3 runs to 16 residues. The DNA of the CDR3 is TGTGCCAGCAGCTTAGCTGTAGCGGGGCTAACCAATGAGCAGTTCTTC. Translation gives CASSLAVAGLTNEQFF.

The rearrangement joins TRBV5-1 to TRBJ2-3, with 9 nucleotides matching TRBD2. CDR1 and CDR2 (germline): SGHRS, YFSETQ. This CDR3 comprises 16 residues. Unmatched junction bases numbered 8, after V lost 4 bases and J lost 2 bases. As DNA, the CDR3 is TGCGCCAGCAGCCTTCTCCCGGGACTAGCCACAGATACGCAGTATTTT. As protein: CASSLLPGLATDTQYF.

This clonotype was seen ten or more times. The chain combines TRBV6-5 with TRBJ2-3; 10 positions match TRBD2. With 0 bases clipped from V and 0 bases from J, the junction kept 6 bases outside the gene matches. From germline, CDR1 is MNHEY and CDR2 SVGAGI. This CDR3 has 18 amino acids. Here the CDR3 reads CASSYSKGSGRSTDTQYF. For the CDR3, the DNA is TGTGCCAGCAGTTACTCGAAGGGTAGCGGGAGGAGCACAGATACGCAGTATTTT.

The genes are TRBV9 and TRBJ1-4; no reliable D call. Germline CDR1 is SGDLS and CDR2 is YYNGEE. Trimming pared 0 bases from V and 8 bases from J, leaving 11 bases between. The CDR3 extends over 14 amino acids. The CDR3, as DNA: TGTGCCAGCAGCGTAGACCCGGCAAGCGAAAAACTGTTTTTT. Translating gives CASSVDPASEKLFF.

This clonotype has only a few counts. The gene calls are TRBV6-2 or TRBV6-3 and TRBJ2-7, with D unclear. CDR3 length: 14 amino acids. Per germline, CDR1 MNHEY and CDR2 SVGEGT. Deletions cut 2 bases from V and 1 base from J, with 9 bases between. The CDR3 reads CASSYVSSSYEQYF. The CDR3 coding sequence is TGTGCCAGCAGTTACGTCTCGTCGTCCTACGAGCAGTACTTC.

The rearrangement uses TRBV4-2 and TRBJ1-5, with a possible D match to TRBD1 (5 bases). CDR1 is LGHNA, CDR2 YNFKEQ, per germline. V lost 3 bases to trimming and J lost 0 bases, with 9 bases between them. The CDR3 covers 15 residues. For the CDR3, the DNA is TGTGCCAGCAGCCATCTAGACAGTAGCAATCAGCCCCAGCATTTT. As protein: CASSHLDSSNQPQHF.

The chain couples TRBV11-2 to TRBJ2-1; possibly TRBD2 for D (5 bases). V lost 1 base and J lost 2, with 12 bases in between. This CDR3 is built from 16 residues. Germline loops: CDR1 SGHAT, CDR2 FQNNGV. The CDR3 here is CASSLGGEGPYNEQFF. CDR3 nucleotide sequence: TGTGCCAGCAGCTTAGGAGGTGAGGGCCCCTACAATGAGCAGTTCTTC. Looking up the rest from reference TRBV11-2 and TRBJ2-1 gives the full variable domain: EAGVAQSPRYKIIEKRQSVAFWCNPISGHATLYWYQQILGQGPKLLIQFQNNGVVDDSQLPKDRFSAERLKGVDSTLKIQPAKLEDSAVYLCASSLGGEGPYNEQFFGPGTRLTVL.

This clonotype appeared a few times. The V gene is TRBV6-1, the J gene TRBJ2-1, with TRBD2 matching over 9 bases. V was pared by 5 bases and J by 6 bases, with 8 bases of the junction left unmatched. The V gene's germline CDR1 is MNHNS and CDR2 SASEGT. This CDR3 has 15 residues. Here the CDR3 DNA reads TGTGCCAGCAGTATTTCTAGCGGGAAGGTCAATGAGCAGTTCTTC. Translating it yields CASSISSGKVNEQFF.

This clonotype was detected many times. The chain links TRBV28 to TRBJ2-5; D not resolved. The CDR3 totals 14 residues. V gave up 5 bases and J gave up 5 bases, with 15 bases separating them. Germline V gene lookup returns CDR1 MDHEN and CDR2 SYDVKM. CDR3 loop: CASSPNMNRETQYF. Written as DNA, the CDR3 is TGTGCCAGCAGTCCCAACATGAACCGGGAGACCCAGTACTTC.

The table lists this clonotype with many counts. The V gene is TRBV27, the J gene TRBJ2-7, with 10 bases lining up with TRBD1. V trimming: 4 bases; J trimming: 4 bases; junction bases outside the gene matches: 10. The CDR3 is 16 residues long. Germline V gene data show CDR1 as MNHEY and CDR2 as SMNVEV (reference sequence). The CDR3 reads CASSSLDRGRNYEQYF. The CDR3 DNA follows: TGTGCCAGCAGTTCCTTGGACAGGGGGAGAAATTACGAGCAGTACTTC.

This clonotype was recorded at least ten times. The chain joins TRBV28 to TRBJ1-5, with D unresolved. The germline V gene encodes CDR1 MDHEN and CDR2 SYDVKM. Trimming left V 5 bases short and J 0 bases short, with 8 bases between. The CDR3 runs 14 residues. CDR3 coding DNA: TGTGCCAGCAGTCTCACGATTAGCAATCAGCCCCAGCATTTT. Protein product: CASSLTISNQPQHF. Full variable domain (missing parts from reference TRBV28 and TRBJ1-5): DVKVTQSSRYLVKRTGEKVFLECVQDMDHENMFWYRQDPGLGLRLIYFSYDVKMKEKGDIPEGYSVSREKKERFSLILESASTNQTSMYLCASSLTISNQPQHFGDGTRLSIL.